The 3 T cell receptor beta chains listed next were all sequenced from one sample in a study of radiotherapy plus CTLA-4 blockade in lung cancer. This table comes from immunoSEQ multiplex PCR, and its TCRdb copy is limited to in-frame clones, with some not included. Of approximately 100,000 clones detected, 70% to 90% appear once; the ten largest clones hold 2.4%. Specimen: peripheral blood, collected from a patient treated with radiotherapy plus ipilimumab. Every receptor here comes from a human donor with non-small cell lung cancer that progressed on radiotherapy plus ipilimumab. Some clones in this sample may be carry-over from other donors' samples.

This chain links TRBV7-2 with TRBJ2-2, with 11 bases aligning to TRBD1. The V gene end was trimmed by 11 bases and the J gene end by 6 bases; junction bases not matched to a gene: 8. Germline CDR1 and CDR2: SGHTA and FQGNSA. This CDR3 has 14 amino acids. CDR3 protein: CAARTGGRAGELFF. CDR3 in DNA: TGTGCCGCCCGGACAGGGGGCAGGGCCGGGGAGCTGTTTTTT. Using reference TRBV7-2 and TRBJ2-2 for the parts outside the CDR3, the full variable domain is GAGVSQSPSNKVTEKGKDVELRCDPISGHTALYWYRQSLGQGLEFLIYFQGNSAPDKSGLPSDRFSAERTGGSVSTLTIQRTQQEDSAVYLCAARTGGRAGELFFGEGSRLTVL.

The chain links TRBV11-2 to TRBJ2-7, with TRBD1 matching over 9 bases. V gave up 1 base and J gave up 2 bases; unmatched junction bases: 6. This CDR3 is 16 amino acids long. Germline CDR1 is SGHAT and CDR2 is FQNNGV. This CDR3 is CASSLVGQGKTYEQYF. Written as DNA, the CDR3 is TGTGCCAGCAGCTTAGTTGGACAGGGGAAGACCTACGAGCAGTACTTC.

The CDR3 DNA is TGCGCCAGCAGCTGGGAGGGATCGTATGAGACCCAGTACTTC. Translating it yields CASSWEGSYETQYF. The rearrangement joins TRBV5-1 to TRBJ2-5; 7 bases line up with TRBD2. CDR3 length: 14 amino acids. Germline V gene data show CDR1 as SGHRS and CDR2 as YFSETQ. V lost 3 bases to trimming and J lost 5 bases; unmatched junction nucleotides: 7. Looking up the rest from reference TRBV5-1 and TRBJ2-5 gives the full variable domain: KAGVTQTPRYLIKTRGQQVTLSCSPISGHRSVSWYQQTPGQGLQFLFEYFSETQRNKGNFPGRFSGRQFSNSRSEMNVSTLELGDSALYLCASSWEGSYETQYFGPGTRLLVL.